Shown below are 9 T cell receptor beta chains from a single sample sequenced in a study of blood T cell repertoires in COVID-19 (dated by TCRdb to about 2020). Libraries were made using the immunoSEQ multiplex PCR assay. This immuneACCESS table, as held by TCRdb, lists in-frame sequences with V and J called but not all clones. Of the missing ones, under half trace to an unresolved V gene in checked studies; the others have no known cause. Here the sample has approximately 500,000 clones; 85% to 90% occur a single time. The ten largest clonotypes hold roughly 8% of the sample. What was sequenced was peripheral blood. These receptors came from a woman aged 50 to 60 with COVID-19, enrolled during active disease.

V is TRBV10-1 and J is TRBJ2-2, with 12 bases identical to TRBD2. The CDR3 is 17 residues long. J was trimmed by 0 bases and V by 5 bases; bases with no gene match: 4. CDR1 and CDR2 (germline): WNHNN, SYGVQD (reference sequence). Written as DNA, the CDR3 is TGCGCCAGCAGTACAGGGACTAGCGGGCCGAACACCGGGGAGCTGTTTTTT. It encodes CASSTGTSGPNTGELFF.

This clone was seen a single time. This chain joins TRBV4-1 and TRBJ2-7, with 8 positions matching TRBD1. Germline V CDR1 and CDR2: MGHRA, YSYEKL. Trimming took 3 bases from V and 1 from J; bases not matched to a gene: 17. The CDR3 sequence is 19 residues long. CDR3: CASSHEQSDRGTYSYEQYF. As DNA, the CDR3 is TGCGCCAGCAGCCACGAGCAAAGCGACAGGGGAACTTATTCCTACGAGCAGTACTTC.

The V and J genes are TRBV27 and TRBJ1-1; D may be TRBD1 (5 bases). The CDR3 extends over 14 amino acids. With 5 bases removed from V and 0 bases from J, the gap between germline ends came to 10 bases. Germline CDR1 is MNHEY and CDR2 is SMNVEV (reference sequence). The CDR3 here is CASSNTGMNTEAFF. DNA of the CDR3: TGTGCCAGCAGTAATACAGGTATGAACACTGAAGCTTTCTTT.

This sequence joins TRBV6-5 and TRBJ1-1; TRBD1 matches at 10 bases. V gave up 5 bases and J gave up 3 bases; unmatched junction bases: 6. The germline gives CDR1 MNHEY, CDR2 SVGAGI. The length of the CDR3 is 15 residues. CDR3 in amino acids: CASSNVDRGHTEAFF. CDR3 nucleotides: TGTGCCAGCAGTAACGTTGACAGGGGGCACACTGAAGCTTTCTTT.

This clone appeared many times. The CDR3 sequence is CASSLEGQGNHEQYF. The CDR3 DNA reads TGTGCCAGCAGCTTAGAGGGACAGGGGAACCACGAGCAGTACTTC. V and J are TRBV11-3 and TRBJ2-7; 10 positions match TRBD1. Germline V gene sequence: CDR1 SGHNT, CDR2 YENEEA. The CDR3 has 15 amino acids. With V trimmed by 0 bases and J by 5 bases, 4 bases remained unmatched.

The V and J genes are TRBV5-5 and TRBJ1-6; perhaps TRBD1 as D (6 bases). The length of the CDR3 is 16 residues. Germline V gene sequence: CDR1 SGHKS, CDR2 YYEKEE (reference sequence). V was clipped by 2 bases and J by 0 bases, with 9 bases between them. The chain's CDR3 is CASSLRGNSYNSPLHF. The DNA for the CDR3 is TGTGCCAGCAGCTTAAGGGGGAACTCCTATAATTCACCCCTCCACTTT.

Concerning this clone itself: Other nucleotide sequences in the sample specify the same CDR3. The chain joins TRBV5-5 to TRBJ1-4, with a possible D match to TRBD1 (6 bases). CDR1 SGHKS and CDR2 YYEKEE come from the germline V gene (reference sequence). The length of the CDR3 is 13 residues. The V end was cut by 5 bases, the J end by 5 bases, with 10 bases between. CDR3: CASSLGGNEKLFF. The CDR3 DNA reads TGTGCCAGCAGTCTTGGGGGCAATGAAAAACTGTTTTTT.

The V gene is TRBV3-1 (or the pseudogene TRBV3-2), the J gene TRBJ1-1; tentatively, D is TRBD1 (6 bases). The germline V gene has CDR1 LGHDT and CDR2 YNNKEL (reference sequence). The CDR3 sequence is 15 residues long. V shed 0 bases and J shed 4 bases, with 12 bases lying between them. The CDR3 is CASSQDMNRATEAFF. CDR3 sequence (DNA): TGTGCCAGCAGCCAAGATATGAACAGGGCCACTGAAGCTTTCTTT.

As to this clone: An end of the junction does not agree with germline; a read error may underlie this. The chain employs TRBV5-1 and TRBJ2-1; unclear D gene. The CDR3 consists of 14 residues. Germline assignment: CDR1 SGHRS and CDR2 YFSETQ. This CDR3 reads CASRLASSYNEQFF. The CDR3 DNA sequence: TGCGCCAGCAGGTTGGCGAGCTCCTACAATGAGCAGTTCTTC.